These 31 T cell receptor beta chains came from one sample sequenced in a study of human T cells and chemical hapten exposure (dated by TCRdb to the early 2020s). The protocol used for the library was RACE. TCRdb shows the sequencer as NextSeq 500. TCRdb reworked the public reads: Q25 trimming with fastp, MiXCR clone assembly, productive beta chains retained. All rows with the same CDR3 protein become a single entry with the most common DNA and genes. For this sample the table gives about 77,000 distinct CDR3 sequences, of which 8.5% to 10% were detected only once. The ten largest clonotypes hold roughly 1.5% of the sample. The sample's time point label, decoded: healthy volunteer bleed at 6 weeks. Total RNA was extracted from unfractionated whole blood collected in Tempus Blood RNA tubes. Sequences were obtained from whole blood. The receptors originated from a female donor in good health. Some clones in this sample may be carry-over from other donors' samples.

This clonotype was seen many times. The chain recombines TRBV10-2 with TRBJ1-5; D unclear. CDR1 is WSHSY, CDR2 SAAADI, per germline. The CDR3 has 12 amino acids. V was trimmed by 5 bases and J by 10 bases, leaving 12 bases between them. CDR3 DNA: TGCGCCAGCAGTTCGTTACAGACCCCCCAGCATTTT. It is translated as CASSSLQTPQHF.

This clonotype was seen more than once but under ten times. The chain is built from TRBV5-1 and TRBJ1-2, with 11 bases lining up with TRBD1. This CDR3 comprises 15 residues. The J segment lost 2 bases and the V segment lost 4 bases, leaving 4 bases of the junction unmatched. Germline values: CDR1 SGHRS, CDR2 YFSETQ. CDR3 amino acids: CASSKGQGANYGYTF. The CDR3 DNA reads TGCGCCAGCAGCAAAGGACAGGGGGCCAACTATGGCTACACCTTC.

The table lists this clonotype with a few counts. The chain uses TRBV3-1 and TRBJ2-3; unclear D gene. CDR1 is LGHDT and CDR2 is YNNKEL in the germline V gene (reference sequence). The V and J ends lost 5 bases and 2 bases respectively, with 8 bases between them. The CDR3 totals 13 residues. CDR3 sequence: CASSVSTTDTQYF. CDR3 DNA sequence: TGTGCCAGCAGCGTTTCTACCACAGATACGCAGTATTTT.

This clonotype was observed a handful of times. CDR3 sequence: CASSLQLTGSDTQYF. CDR3 in DNA: TGCGCCAGCAGCCTCCAACTGACCGGTTCGGATACGCAGTATTTT. The chain combines TRBV5-1 with TRBJ2-3; no firm D call. Germline loops: CDR1 SGHRS, CDR2 YFSETQ. With 4 bases removed from V and 6 bases from J, the gap between germline ends came to 18 bases. This CDR3 has 15 residues. The whole variable domain, filled in from reference TRBV5-1 and TRBJ2-3, reads KAGVTQTPRYLIKTRGQQVTLSCSPISGHRSVSWYQQTPGQGLQFLFEYFSETQRNKGNFPGRFSGRQFSNSRSEMNVSTLELGDSALYLCASSLQLTGSDTQYFGPGTRLTVL.

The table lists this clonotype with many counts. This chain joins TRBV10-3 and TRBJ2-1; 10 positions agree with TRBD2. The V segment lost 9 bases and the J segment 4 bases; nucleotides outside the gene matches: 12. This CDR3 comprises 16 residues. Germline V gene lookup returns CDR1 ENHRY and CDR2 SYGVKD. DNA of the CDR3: TGTGCCATTCTTCCGAGTAGCGGGGGGTCATACAATGAGCAGTTCTTC. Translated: CAILPSSGGSYNEQFF.

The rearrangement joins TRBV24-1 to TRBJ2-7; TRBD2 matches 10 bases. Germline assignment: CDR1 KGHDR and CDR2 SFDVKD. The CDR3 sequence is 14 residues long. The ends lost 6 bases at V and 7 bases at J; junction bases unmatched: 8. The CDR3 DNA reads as TGTGCCACCAGTCCAGCGGGGGGGGTCGGAGAGCAGTACTTC. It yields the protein CATSPAGGVGEQYF.

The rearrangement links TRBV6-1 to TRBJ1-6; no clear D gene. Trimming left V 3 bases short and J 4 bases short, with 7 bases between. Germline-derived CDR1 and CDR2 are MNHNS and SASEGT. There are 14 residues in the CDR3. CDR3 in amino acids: CASSDSTYNSPLHF. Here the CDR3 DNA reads TGTGCCAGCAGTGATTCCACTTATAATTCACCCCTCCACTTT.

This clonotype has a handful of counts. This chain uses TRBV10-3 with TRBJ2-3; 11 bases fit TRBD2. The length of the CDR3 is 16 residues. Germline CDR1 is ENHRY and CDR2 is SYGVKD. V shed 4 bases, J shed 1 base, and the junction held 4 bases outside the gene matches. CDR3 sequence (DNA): TGTGCCATCAGTGGGATACTAGCGGGGGGCACAGATACGCAGTATTTT. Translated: CAISGILAGGTDTQYF.

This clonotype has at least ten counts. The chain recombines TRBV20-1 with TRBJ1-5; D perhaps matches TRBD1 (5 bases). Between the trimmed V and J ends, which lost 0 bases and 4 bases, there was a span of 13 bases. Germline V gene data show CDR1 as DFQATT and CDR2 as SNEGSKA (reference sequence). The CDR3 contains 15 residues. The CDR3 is CSARDREGRNQPQHF. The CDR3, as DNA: TGCAGTGCTAGAGATCGCGAGGGGCGGAATCAGCCCCAGCATTTT.

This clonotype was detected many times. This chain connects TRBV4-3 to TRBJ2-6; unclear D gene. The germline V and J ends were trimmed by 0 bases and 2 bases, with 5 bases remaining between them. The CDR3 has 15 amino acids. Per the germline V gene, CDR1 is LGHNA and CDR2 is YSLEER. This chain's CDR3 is CASSQELTGANVLTF. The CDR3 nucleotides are TGCGCCAGCAGCCAAGAGTTAACTGGGGCCAACGTCCTGACTTTC.

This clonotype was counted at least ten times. CDR3 sequence (DNA): TGTGCCAGCAGCCAAGATTCGATGCGGCAGGGGGCGTATGGCTACACCTTC. Translated: CASSQDSMRQGAYGYTF. V usage is TRBV4-2 and J usage is TRBJ1-2; 8 nucleotides align to TRBD1. Per germline, CDR1 LGHNA and CDR2 YNFKEQ. J lost 5 bases, V lost 0 bases, and 11 bases had no gene match. The CDR3 is 17 residues long.

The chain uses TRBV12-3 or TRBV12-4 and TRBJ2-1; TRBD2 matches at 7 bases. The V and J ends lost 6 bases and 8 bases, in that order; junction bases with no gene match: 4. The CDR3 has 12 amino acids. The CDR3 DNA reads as TGTGCCAGCAGCCTGGGGGGGTATGAGCAGTTCTTC. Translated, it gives CASSLGGYEQFF.

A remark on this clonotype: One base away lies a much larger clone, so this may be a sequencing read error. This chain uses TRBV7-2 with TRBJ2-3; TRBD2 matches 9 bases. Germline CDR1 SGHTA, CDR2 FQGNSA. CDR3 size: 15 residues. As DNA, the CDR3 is TGTGACAGCAGATTAGTTAGCGGGGGCGCAGATACGCAGTATTTT. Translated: CDSRLVSGGADTQYF.

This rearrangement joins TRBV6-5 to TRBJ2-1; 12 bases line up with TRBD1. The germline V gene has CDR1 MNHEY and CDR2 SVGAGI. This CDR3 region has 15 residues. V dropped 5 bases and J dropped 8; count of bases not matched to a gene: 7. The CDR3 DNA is TGTGCCAGCAGTATAATGGGACAGGGGGCCGATGAGCAGTTCTTC. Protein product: CASSIMGQGADEQFF.

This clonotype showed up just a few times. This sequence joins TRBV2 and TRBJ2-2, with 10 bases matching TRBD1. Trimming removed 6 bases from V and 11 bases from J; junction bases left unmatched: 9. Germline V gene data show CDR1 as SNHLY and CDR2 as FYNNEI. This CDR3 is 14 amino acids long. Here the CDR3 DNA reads TGTGCCAGCAGCCGCACTGGACAGGGGGGAGAGCTGTTTTTT. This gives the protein CASSRTGQGGELFF.

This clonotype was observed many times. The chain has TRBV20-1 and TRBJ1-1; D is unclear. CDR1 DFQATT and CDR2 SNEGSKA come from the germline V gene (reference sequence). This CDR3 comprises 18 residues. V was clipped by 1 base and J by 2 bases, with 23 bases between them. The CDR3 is CSARGLSSSWGLNTEAFF. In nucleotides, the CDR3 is TGCAGTGCTAGAGGTCTCAGTTCCAGCTGGGGTCTTAACACTGAAGCTTTCTTT.

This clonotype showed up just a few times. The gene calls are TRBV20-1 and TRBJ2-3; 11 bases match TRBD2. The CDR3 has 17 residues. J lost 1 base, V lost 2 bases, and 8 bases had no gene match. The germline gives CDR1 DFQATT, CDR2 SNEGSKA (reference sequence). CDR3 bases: TGCAGTGCTAGAATAGCGGGGGGGCCTGTCGGCACAGATACGCAGTATTTT. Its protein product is CSARIAGGPVGTDTQYF.

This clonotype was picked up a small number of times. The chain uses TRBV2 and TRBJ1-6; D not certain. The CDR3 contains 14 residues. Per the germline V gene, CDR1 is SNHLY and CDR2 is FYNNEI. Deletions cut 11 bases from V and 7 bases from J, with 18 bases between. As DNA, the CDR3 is TGTGCCTTATCTGGCAGCCCCTTCAATTCACCCCTCCACTTT. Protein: CALSGSPFNSPLHF.

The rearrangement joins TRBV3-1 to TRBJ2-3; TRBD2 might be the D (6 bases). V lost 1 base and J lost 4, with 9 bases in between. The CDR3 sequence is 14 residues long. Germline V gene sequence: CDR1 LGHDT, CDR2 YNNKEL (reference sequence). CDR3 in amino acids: CASSQGGGADTQYF. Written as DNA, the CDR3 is TGTGCCAGCAGCCAAGGGGGAGGCGCAGATACGCAGTATTTT.

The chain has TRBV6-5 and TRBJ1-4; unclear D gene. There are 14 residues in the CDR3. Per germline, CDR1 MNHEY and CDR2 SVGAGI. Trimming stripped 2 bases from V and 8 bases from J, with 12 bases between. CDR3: CASSYGEVGEKLFF. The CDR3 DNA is TGTGCCAGCAGTTACGGAGAGGTGGGGGAAAAACTGTTTTTT.

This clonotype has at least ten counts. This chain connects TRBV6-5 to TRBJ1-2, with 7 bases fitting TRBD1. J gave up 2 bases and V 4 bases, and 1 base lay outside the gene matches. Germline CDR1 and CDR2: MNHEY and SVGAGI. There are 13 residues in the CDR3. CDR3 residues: CASSLGQNYGYTF. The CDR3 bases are TGTGCCAGCAGTTTGGGACAGAACTATGGCTACACCTTC.

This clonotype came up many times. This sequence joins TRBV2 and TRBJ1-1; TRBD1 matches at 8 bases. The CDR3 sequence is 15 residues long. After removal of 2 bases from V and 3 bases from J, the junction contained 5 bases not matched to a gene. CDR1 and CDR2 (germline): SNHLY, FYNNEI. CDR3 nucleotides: TGTGCCAGCAGTGAACAGGGGGCGCGGTACACTGAAGCTTTCTTT. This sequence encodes CASSEQGARYTEAFF.

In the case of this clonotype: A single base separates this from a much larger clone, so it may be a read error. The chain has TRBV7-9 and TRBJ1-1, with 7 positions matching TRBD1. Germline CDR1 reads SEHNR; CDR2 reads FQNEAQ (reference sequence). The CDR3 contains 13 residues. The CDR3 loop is CVSSRDSDTEAFF. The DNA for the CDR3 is TGTGTCAGCAGCCGGGACAGCGACACTGAAGCTTTCTTT.

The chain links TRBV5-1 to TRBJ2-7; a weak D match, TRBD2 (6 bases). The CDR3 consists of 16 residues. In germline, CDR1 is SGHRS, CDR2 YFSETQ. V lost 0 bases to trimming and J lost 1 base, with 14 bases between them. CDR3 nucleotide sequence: TGCGCCAGCAGCTTGGGACTCAGCGCGGGGTCCTACGAGCAGTACTTC. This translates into CASSLGLSAGSYEQYF.

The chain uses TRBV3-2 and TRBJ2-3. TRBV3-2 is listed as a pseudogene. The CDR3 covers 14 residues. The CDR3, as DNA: TGTGCCAGCAGCCGTCTTACGTTGGCAGATACGCAGTATTTT. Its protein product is CASSRLTLADTQYF.

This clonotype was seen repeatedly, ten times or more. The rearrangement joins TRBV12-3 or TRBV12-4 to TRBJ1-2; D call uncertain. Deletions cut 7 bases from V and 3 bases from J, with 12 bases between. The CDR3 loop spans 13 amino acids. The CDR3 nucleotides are TGTGCCAGCACCATTGGCCCAGACTATGGCTACACCTTC. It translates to CASTIGPDYGYTF.

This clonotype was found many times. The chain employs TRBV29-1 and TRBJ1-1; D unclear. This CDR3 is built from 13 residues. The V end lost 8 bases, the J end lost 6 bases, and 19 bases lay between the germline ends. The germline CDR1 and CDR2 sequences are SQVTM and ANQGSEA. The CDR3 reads CSFRGGRVSEAFF. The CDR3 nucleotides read TGCAGCTTCCGGGGAGGGAGGGTCTCTGAAGCTTTCTTT.

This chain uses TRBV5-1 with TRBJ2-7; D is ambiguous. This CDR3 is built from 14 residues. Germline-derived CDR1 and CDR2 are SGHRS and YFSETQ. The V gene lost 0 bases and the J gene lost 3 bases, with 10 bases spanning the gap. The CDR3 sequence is CASSLDIRNYEQYF. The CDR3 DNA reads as TGCGCCAGCAGCTTGGATATAAGGAACTACGAGCAGTACTTC.

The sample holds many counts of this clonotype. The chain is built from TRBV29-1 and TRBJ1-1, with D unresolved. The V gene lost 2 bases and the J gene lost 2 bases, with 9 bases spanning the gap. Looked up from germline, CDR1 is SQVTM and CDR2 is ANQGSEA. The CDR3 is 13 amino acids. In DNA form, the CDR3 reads TGCAGCGTTGAACCCCCAAGCAACACTGAAGCTTTCTTT. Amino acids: CSVEPPSNTEAFF. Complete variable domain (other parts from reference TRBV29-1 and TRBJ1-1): SAVISQKPSRDICQRGTSLTIQCQVDSQVTMMFWYRQQPGQSLTLIATANQGSEATYESGFVIDKFPISRPNLTFSTLTVSNMSPEDSSIYLCSVEPPSNTEAFFGQGTRLTVV.

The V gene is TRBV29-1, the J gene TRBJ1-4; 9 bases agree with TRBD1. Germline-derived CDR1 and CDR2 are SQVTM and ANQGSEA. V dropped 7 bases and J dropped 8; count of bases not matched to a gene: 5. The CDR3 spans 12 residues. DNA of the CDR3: TGCAGCGCTGGGACAGGGAGCGAAAAACTGTTTTTT. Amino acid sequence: CSAGTGSEKLFF.

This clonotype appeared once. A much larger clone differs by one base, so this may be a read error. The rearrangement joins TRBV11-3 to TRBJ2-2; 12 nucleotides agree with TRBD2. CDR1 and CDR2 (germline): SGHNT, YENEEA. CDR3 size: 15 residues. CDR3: CVSSLAGGPTGELFF. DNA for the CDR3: TGTGTCAGCAGCCTAGCGGGGGGGCCAACAGGGGAGCTGTTTTTT. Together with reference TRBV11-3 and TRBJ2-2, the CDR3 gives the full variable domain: EAGVVQSPRYKIIEKKQPVAFWCNPISGHNTLYWYLQNLGQGPELLIRYENEEAVDDSQLPKDRFSAERLKGVDSTLKIQPAELGDSAVYLCVSSLAGGPTGELFFGEGSRLTVL.